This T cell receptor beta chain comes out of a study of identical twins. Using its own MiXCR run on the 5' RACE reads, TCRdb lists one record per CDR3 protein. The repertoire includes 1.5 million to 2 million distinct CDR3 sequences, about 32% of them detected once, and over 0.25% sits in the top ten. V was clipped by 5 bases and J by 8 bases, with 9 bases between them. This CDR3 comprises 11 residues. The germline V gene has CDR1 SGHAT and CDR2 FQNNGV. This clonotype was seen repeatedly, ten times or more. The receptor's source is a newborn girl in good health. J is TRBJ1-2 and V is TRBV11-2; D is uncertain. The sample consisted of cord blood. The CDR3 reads CASSPGRGYTF. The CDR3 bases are TGTGCCAGCAGCCCGGGTAGAGGCTACACCTTC. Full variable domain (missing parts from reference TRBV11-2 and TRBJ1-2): EAGVAQSPRYKIIEKRQSVAFWCNPISGHATLYWYQQILGQGPKLLIQFQNNGVVDDSQLPKDRFSAERLKGVDSTLKIQPAKLEDSAVYLCASSPGRGYTFGSGTRLTVV.